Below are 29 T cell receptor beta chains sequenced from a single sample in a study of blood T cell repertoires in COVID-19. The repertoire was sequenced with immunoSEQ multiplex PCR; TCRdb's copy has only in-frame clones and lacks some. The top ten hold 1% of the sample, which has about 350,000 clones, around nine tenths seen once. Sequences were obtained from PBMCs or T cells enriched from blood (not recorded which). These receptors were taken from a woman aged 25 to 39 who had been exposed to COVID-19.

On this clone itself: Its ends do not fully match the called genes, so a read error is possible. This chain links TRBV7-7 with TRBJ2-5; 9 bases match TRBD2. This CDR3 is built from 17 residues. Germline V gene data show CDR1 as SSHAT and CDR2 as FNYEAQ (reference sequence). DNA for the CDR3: TGTGCTAGCAGCCTCGCCGCTAGCGGGACCCCACAAGAGACCCAGTACTTC. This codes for CASSLAASGTPQETQYF.

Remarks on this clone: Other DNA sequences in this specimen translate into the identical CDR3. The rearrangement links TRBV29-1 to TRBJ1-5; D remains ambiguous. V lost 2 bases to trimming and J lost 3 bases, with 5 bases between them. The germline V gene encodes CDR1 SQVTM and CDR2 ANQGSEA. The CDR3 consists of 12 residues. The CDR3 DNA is TGCAGCGTTGAATCTCCCAATCAGCCCCAGCATTTT. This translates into CSVESPNQPQHF. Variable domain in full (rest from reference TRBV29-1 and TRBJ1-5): SAVISQKPSRDICQRGTSLTIQCQVDSQVTMMFWYRQQPGQSLTLIATANQGSEATYESGFVIDKFPISRPNLTFSTLTVSNMSPEDSSIYLCSVESPNQPQHFGDGTRLSIL.

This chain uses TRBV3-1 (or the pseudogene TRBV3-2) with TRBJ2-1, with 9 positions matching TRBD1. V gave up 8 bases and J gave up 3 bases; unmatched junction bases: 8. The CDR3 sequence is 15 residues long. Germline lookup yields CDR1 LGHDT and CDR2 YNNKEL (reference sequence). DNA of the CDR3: TGTGCCAGCCCAGGCGGGACAGGGAGCTACAATGAGCAGTTCTTC. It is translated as CASPGGTGSYNEQFF.

As DNA, the CDR3 is TGCGCCAGCAGCCCCTCGGGCTACGAGCAGTACTTC. Amino acid sequence: CASSPSGYEQYF. V usage is TRBV4-1 and J usage is TRBJ2-7; D gene uncertain. This CDR3 has 12 amino acids. Germline V lookup: CDR1 MGHRA, CDR2 YSYEKL. V lost 4 bases, J lost 3 bases, and 7 bases lay in between.

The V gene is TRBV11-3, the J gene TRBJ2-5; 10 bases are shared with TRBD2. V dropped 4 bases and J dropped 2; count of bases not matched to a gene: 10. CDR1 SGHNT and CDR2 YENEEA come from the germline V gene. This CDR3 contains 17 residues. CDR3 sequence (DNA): TGTGCCAGCAGCTCGCAAGCAGCGGGAGGGATACAAGAGACCCAGTACTTC. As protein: CASSSQAAGGIQETQYF.

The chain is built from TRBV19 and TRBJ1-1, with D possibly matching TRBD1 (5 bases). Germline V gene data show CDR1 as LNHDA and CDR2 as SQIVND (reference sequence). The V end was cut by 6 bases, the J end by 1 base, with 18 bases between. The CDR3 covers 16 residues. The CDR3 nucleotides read TGTGCCAGTAGACATAAAAGGGGCGCAAGGAACACTGAAGCTTTCTTT. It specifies CASRHKRGARNTEAFF.

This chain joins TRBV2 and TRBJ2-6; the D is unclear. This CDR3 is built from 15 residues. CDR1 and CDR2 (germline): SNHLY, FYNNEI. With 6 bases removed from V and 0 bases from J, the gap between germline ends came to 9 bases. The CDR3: CASRPTDSGANVLTF. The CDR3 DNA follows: TGTGCCAGCAGGCCCACAGACTCTGGGGCCAACGTCCTGACTTTC.

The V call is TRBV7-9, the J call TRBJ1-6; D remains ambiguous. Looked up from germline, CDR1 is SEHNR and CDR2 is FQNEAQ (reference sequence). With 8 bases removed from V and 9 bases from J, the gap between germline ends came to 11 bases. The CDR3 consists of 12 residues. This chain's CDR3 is CASRTGGSPLHF. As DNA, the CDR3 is TGTGCCAGCCGGACTGGCGGTTCACCCCTCCACTTT.

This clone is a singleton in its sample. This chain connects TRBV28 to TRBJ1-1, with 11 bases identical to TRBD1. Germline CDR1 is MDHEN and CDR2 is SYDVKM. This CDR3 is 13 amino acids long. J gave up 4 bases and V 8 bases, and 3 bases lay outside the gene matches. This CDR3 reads CASGQGASTEAFF. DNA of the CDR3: TGTGCCAGCGGACAGGGGGCCTCCACTGAAGCTTTCTTT.

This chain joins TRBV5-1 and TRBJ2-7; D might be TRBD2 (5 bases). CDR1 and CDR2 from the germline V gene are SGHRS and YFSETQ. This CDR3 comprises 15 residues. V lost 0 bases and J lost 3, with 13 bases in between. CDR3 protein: CASSLGQEGNYEQYF. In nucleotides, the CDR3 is TGCGCCAGCAGCTTGGGACAAGAGGGAAACTACGAGCAGTACTTC.

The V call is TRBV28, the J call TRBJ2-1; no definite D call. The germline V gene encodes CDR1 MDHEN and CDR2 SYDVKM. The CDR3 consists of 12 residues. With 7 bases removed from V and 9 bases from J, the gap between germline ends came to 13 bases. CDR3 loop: CASTSIRFEQFF. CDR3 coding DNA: TGTGCCAGCACCTCAATCAGGTTTGAGCAGTTCTTC. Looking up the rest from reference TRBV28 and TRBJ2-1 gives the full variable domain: DVKVTQSSRYLVKRTGEKVFLECVQDMDHENMFWYRQDPGLGLRLIYFSYDVKMKEKGDIPEGYSVSREKKERFSLILESASTNQTSMYLCASTSIRFEQFFGPGTRLTVL.

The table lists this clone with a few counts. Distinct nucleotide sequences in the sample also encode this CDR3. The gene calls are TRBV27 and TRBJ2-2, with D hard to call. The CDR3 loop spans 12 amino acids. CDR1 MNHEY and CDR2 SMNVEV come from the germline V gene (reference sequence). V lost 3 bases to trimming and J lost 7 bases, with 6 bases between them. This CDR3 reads CASSFRGGELFF. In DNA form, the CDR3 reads TGTGCCAGCAGTTTTCGAGGCGGGGAGCTGTTTTTT.

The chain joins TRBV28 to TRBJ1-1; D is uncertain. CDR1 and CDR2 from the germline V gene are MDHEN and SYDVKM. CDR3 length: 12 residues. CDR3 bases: TGTGGACGATGGGCAACGGTCTTTGAAGCTTTCTTT. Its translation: CGRWATVFEAFF.

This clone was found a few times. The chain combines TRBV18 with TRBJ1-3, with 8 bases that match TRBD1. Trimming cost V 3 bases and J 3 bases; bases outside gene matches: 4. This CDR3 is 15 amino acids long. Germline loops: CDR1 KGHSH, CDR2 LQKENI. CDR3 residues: CASSPGQGGGNTIYF. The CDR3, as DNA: TGTGCCAGCTCACCCGGACAGGGTGGTGGAAACACCATATATTTT.

The CDR3 DNA follows: TGCGCCAGCAGCTTGGCCCCCCCAGGCTACGAGCAGTACTTC. The encoded protein is CASSLAPPGYEQYF. This chain joins TRBV5-1 and TRBJ2-7; D is ambiguous. Germline V lookup: CDR1 SGHRS, CDR2 YFSETQ. V dropped 0 bases and J dropped 3 bases, with 10 bases sitting between them. The CDR3 totals 14 residues.

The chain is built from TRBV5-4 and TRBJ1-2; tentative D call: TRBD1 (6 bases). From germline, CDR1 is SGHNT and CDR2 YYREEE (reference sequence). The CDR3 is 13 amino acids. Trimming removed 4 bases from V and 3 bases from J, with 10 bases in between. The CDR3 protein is CASSTRTDYGYTF. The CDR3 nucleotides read TGTGCCAGCAGCACCAGGACAGACTATGGCTACACCTTC.

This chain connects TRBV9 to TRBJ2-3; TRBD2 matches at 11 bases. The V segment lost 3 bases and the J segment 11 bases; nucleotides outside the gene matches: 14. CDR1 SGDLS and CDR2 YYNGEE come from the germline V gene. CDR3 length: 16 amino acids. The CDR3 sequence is CASSGITSGRGVRQYF. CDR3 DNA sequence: TGTGCCAGCAGCGGAATCACTAGCGGGAGAGGTGTGAGGCAGTATTTT.

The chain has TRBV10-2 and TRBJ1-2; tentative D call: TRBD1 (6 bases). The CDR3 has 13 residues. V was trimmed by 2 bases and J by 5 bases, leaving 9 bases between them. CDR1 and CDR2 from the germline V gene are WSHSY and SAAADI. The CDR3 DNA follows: TGCGCCAGCAGTGAGGCCAGGGGTTATGGCTACACCTTC. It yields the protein CASSEARGYGYTF.

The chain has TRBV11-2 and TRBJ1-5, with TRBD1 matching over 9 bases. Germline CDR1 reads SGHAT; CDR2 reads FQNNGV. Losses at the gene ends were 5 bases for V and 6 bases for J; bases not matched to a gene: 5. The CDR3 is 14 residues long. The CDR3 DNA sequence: TGTGCCAGCAGCCAGGGACAGGGAGGTCAGCCCCAGCATTTT. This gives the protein CASSQGQGGQPQHF.

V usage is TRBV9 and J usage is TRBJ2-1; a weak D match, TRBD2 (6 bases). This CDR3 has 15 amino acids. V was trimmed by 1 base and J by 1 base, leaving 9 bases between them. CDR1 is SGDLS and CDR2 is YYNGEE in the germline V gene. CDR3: CASSVFSGSYNEQFF. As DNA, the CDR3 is TGTGCCAGCAGCGTATTTAGCGGATCCTACAATGAGCAGTTCTTC. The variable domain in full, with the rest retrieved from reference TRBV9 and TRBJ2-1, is DSGVTQTPKHLITATGQRVTLRCSPRSGDLSVYWYQQSLDQGLQFLIQYYNGEERAKGNILERFSAQQFPDLHSELNLSSLELGDSALYFCASSVFSGSYNEQFFGPGTRLTVL.

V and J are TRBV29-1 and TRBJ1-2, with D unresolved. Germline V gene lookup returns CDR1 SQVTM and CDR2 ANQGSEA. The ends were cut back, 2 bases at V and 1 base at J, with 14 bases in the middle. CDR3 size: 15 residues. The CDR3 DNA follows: TGCAGCGTTGAATATAATCAGATAATTAACTATGGCTACACCTTC. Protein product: CSVEYNQIINYGYTF.

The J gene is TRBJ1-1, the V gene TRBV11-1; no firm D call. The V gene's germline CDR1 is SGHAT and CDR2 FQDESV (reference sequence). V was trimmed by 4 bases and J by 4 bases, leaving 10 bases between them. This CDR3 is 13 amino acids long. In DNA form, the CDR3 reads TGTGCCAGCAGCTCCCTGGCCCGCACTGAAGCTTTCTTT. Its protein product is CASSSLARTEAFF. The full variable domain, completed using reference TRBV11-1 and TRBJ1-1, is EAEVAQSPRYKITEKSQAVAFWCDPISGHATLYWYRQILGQGPELLVQFQDESVVDDSQLPKDRFSAERLKGVDSTLKIQPAELGDSAMYLCASSSLARTEAFFGQGTRLTVV.

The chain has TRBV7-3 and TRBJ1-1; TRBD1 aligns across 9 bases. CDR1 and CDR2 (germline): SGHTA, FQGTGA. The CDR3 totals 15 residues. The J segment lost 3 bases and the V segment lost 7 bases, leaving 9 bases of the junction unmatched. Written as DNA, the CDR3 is TGTGCCAGCATCACCCGGGACAGGGAGGACACTGAAGCTTTCTTT. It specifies CASITRDREDTEAFF.

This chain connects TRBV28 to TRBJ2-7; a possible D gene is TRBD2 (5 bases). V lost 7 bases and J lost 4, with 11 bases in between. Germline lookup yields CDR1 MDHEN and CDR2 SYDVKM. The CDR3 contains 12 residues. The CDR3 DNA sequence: TGTGCCAGCACCACCACGGGATACGAGCAGTACTTC. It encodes CASTTTGYEQYF.

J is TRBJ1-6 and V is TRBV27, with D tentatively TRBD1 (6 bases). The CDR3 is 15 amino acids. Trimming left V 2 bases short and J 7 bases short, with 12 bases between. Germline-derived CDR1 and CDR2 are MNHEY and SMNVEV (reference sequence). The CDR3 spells CASSLVQGGNSPLHF. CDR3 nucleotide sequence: TGTGCCAGCAGTTTAGTACAGGGCGGGAATTCACCCCTCCACTTT.

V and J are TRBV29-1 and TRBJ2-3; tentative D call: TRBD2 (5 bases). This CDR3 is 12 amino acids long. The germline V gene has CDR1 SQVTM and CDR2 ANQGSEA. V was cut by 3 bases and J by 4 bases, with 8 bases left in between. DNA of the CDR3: TGCAGCGTTGAGGAGGTCCCAGATACGCAGTATTTT. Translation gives CSVEEVPDTQYF.

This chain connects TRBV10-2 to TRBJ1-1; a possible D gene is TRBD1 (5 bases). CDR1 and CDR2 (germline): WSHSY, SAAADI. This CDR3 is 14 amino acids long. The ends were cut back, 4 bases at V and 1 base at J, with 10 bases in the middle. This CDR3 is CASSVAGPNTEAFF. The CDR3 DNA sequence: TGCGCCAGCAGTGTGGCAGGGCCGAACACTGAAGCTTTCTTT.

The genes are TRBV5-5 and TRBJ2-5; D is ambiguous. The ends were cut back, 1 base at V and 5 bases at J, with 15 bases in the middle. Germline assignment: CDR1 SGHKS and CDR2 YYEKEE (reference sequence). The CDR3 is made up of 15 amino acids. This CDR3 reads CASSLLNSLEETQYF. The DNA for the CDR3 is TGTGCCAGCAGCTTGTTAAATTCCCTAGAGGAGACCCAGTACTTC.

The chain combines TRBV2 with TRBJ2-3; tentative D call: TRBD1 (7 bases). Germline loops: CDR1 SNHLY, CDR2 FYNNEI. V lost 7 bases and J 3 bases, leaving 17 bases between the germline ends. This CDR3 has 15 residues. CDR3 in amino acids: CASIEGAGGTDTQYF. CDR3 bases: TGTGCCAGCATTGAGGGAGCAGGGGGGACAGATACGCAGTATTTT.